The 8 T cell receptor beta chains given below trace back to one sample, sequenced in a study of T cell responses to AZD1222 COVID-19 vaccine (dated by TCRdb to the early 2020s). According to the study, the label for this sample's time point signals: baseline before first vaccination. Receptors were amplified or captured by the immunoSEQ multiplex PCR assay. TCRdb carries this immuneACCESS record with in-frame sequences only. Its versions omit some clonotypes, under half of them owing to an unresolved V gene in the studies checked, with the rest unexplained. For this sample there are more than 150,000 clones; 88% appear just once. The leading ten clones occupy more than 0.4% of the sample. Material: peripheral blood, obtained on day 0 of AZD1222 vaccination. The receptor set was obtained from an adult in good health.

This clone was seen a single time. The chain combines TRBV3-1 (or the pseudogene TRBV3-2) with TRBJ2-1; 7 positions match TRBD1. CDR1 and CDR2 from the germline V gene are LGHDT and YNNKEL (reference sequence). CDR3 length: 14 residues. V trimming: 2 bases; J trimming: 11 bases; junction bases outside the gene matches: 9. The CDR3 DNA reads TGTGCCAGCAGCCAAAAACAGGGGAGTTCCCAGCAGTTCTTC. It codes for CASSQKQGSSQQFF.

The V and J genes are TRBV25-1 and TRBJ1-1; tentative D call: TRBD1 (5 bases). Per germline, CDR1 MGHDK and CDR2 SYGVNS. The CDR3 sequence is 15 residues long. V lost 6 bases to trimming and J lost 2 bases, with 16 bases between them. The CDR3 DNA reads TGTGCCAGCAGCTCCTTTTGGGGGGACAACACTGAAGCTTTCTTT. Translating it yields CASSSFWGDNTEAFF.

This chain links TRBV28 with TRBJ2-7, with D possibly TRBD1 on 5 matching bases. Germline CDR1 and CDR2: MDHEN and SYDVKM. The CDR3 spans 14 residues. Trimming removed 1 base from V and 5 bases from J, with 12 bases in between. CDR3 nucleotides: TGTGCCAGCAGTTTATTAGGGAAAGGGGACGAGCAGTACTTC. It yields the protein CASSLLGKGDEQYF.

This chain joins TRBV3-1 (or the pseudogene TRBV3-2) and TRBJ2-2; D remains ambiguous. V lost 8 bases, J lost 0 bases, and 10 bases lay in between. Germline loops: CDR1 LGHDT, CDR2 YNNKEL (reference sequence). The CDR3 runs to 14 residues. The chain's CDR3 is CASVRSANTGELFF. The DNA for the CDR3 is TGTGCCAGCGTGAGGAGCGCGAACACCGGGGAGCTGTTTTTT.

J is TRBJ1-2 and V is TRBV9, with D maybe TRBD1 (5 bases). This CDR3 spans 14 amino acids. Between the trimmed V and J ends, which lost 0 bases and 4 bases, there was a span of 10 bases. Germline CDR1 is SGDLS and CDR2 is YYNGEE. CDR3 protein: CASSVGERGYGYTF. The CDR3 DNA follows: TGTGCCAGCAGCGTAGGAGAGAGGGGCTATGGCTACACCTTC.

CDR3 DNA: TGCGCCAGCAGCCTCAGGGTCGCCTACGAGCAGTACTTC. Protein: CASSLRVAYEQYF. The chain carries TRBV5-1 and TRBJ2-7; possibly TRBD1 for D (5 bases). Trimming pared 4 bases from V and 2 bases from J, leaving 10 bases between. Germline CDR1 SGHRS, CDR2 YFSETQ. This CDR3 comprises 13 residues.

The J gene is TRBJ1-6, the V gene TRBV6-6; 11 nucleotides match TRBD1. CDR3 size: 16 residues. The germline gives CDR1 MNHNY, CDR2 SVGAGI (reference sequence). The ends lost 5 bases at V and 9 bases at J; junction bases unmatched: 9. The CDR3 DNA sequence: TGTGCCAGCAGTACCCTAATCGGGACAGGGGGTTCACCCCTCCACTTT. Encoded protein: CASSTLIGTGGSPLHF.

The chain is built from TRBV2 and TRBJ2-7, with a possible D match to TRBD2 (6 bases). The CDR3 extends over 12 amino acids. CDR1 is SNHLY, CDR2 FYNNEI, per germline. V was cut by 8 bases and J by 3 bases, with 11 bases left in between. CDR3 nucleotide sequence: TGTGCCAGCGAGGAGACTAGCTACGAGCAGTACTTC. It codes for CASEETSYEQYF.